A single sample gave rise to the 6 T cell receptor beta chains below, sequenced in a study of T-cell reconstitution after alpha-beta-depleted transplantation in children. A TCRbeta library incorporating unique molecular identifiers was prepared. In TCRdb, the PCR reads were re-called with MiXCR into one record per CDR3 protein. The sample lists 450,000 to 500,000 distinct CDR3 sequences, approximately 13% occurring once. The input for sequencing was PBMCs from the stem cell graft donor, taken from the stem cell graft. The receptors derive from a human donor who donated a stem cell graft to a child with combined immunodeficiency.

This clonotype has a handful of counts. This chain joins TRBV5-1 and TRBJ2-7; D possibly corresponds to TRBD2 (6 bases). The germline V and J ends were trimmed by 0 bases and 7 bases, with 23 bases remaining between them. The CDR3 loop spans 17 amino acids. Germline V gives CDR1 SGHRS, CDR2 YFSETQ. The CDR3 sequence: CASSLGIGLAVDGEQYF. CDR3 nucleotide sequence: TGCGCCAGCAGCTTGGGGATCGGGTTAGCGGTGGATGGGGAGCAGTACTTC.

The sample holds a few counts of this clonotype. V gene TRBV12-3 or TRBV12-4 combines with J gene TRBJ2-7; 7 nucleotides match TRBD2. CDR3 length: 14 amino acids. V lost 3 bases to trimming and J lost 6 bases; unmatched junction nucleotides: 8. CDR3 protein: CASSLGGSWSEQYF. The CDR3 DNA sequence: TGTGCCAGCAGTTTGGGCGGGAGCTGGTCCGAGCAGTACTTC.

This clonotype was observed a few times. This chain links TRBV6-2 or TRBV6-3 with TRBJ2-3, with 11 bases that match TRBD1. V was clipped by 6 bases and J by 5 bases; unmatched bases: 7. This CDR3 is built from 15 residues. CDR1 and CDR2 (germline): MNHEY, SVGEGT. CDR3 loop: CASSLGQGDGDTQYF. The CDR3 nucleotides read TGTGCCAGCAGCCTGGGACAGGGGGATGGAGATACGCAGTATTTT.

A few counts support this clonotype. The V call is TRBV12-3 or TRBV12-4, the J call TRBJ1-5; maybe TRBD1 (5 bases). The V gene lost 7 bases and the J gene lost 3 bases, with 10 bases spanning the gap. This CDR3 has 13 amino acids. CDR3 protein: CASKDSSNQPQHF. The CDR3 nucleotides read TGTGCCAGCAAAGACAGTTCCAATCAGCCCCAGCATTTT.

The chain combines TRBV7-8 with TRBJ2-1; no definite D call. The CDR3 spans 15 residues. Trimming took 1 base from V and 2 from J, leaving 9 bases between them. Germline CDR1 SGHVS, CDR2 FQNEAQ. In DNA, the CDR3 is TGTGCCAGCAGCTTAGGTCGGGTCGCCTACAATGAGCAGTTCTTC. Amino acid sequence: CASSLGRVAYNEQFF.

The J gene is TRBJ2-7, the V gene TRBV6-1; D assignment may be TRBD1 or TRBD2 (5 bases each). Germline values: CDR1 MNHNS, CDR2 SASEGT. This CDR3 contains 15 residues. Between the trimmed V and J ends, which lost 2 bases and 2 bases, there was a span of 13 bases. The CDR3 DNA reads as TGTGCCAGCAGTGAACACTACCTGGGGGCCTACGAGCAGTACTTC. Protein: CASSEHYLGAYEQYF.